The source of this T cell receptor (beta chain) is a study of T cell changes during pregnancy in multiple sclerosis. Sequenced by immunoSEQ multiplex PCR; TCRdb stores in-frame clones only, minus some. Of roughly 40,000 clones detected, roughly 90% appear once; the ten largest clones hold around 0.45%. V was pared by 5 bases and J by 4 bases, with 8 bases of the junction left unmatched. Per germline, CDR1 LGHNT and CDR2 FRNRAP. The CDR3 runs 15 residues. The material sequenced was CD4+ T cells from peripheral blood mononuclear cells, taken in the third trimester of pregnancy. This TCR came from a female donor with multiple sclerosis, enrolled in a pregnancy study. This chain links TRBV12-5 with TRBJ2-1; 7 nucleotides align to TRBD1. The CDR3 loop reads CASGPRQGYYNEQFF. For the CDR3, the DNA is TGTGCTAGTGGTCCCCGACAGGGATATTACAATGAGCAGTTCTTC.